Shown below are 3 T cell receptor beta chains from a single sample sequenced in a study of shared clonotypes between healthy human individuals. Only CD45RO-negative cells positively selected for CCR7 counted as naive CD8 cells, so terminally differentiated effector memory CD45RA+ cells were excluded. Using immunoSEQ multiplex PCR, the repertoire was profiled, and TCRdb retains in-frame clones only, with some absent. The sample shows roughly 650,000 clones, 96% of them seen only once. Material: naive CD8+ T cells sorted from blood. These TCRs come from a woman aged 25-40 years in good health.

The rearrangement joins TRBV6-6 to TRBJ1-1; tentatively, D is TRBD1 (6 bases). Trimming pared 6 bases from V and 6 bases from J, leaving 20 bases between. The germline V gene encodes CDR1 MNHNY and CDR2 SVGAGI (reference sequence). The CDR3 has 15 amino acids. This CDR3 reads CASSVRGPGVPEAFF. The CDR3 nucleotides read TGTGCCAGCAGCGTAAGGGGTCCAGGGGTCCCTGAAGCTTTCTTT.

The chain combines TRBV5-1 with TRBJ2-2, with 10 bases lining up with TRBD2. J was trimmed by 5 bases and V by 0 bases; bases with no gene match: 10. The germline V gene encodes CDR1 SGHRS and CDR2 YFSETQ. The CDR3 extends over 18 amino acids. The CDR3 here is CASSLVSSGRARTGELFF. The CDR3, as DNA: TGCGCCAGCAGCTTGGTATCCAGCGGGAGGGCTAGGACCGGGGAGCTGTTTTTT.

The CDR3 here is CASSVGWEGRADTQYF. The CDR3 DNA reads as TGTGCCAGCAGTGTGGGGTGGGAGGGTCGAGCAGATACGCAGTATTTT. V usage is TRBV28 and J usage is TRBJ2-3; the match to TRBD2 covers 7 bases. This CDR3 spans 16 amino acids. V lost 5 bases to trimming and J lost 4 bases; unmatched junction nucleotides: 12. Germline V gene sequence: CDR1 MDHEN, CDR2 SYDVKM.